A single sample gave rise to the 7 T cell receptor beta chains below, sequenced in a study of cytomegalovirus exposure and HLA in healthy donors. The PCR was carried out with 60 Vbeta primers and 13 Jbeta primers. Clones were read by immunoSEQ multiplex PCR, and TCRdb kept only the in-frame ones, dropping some. Among 180,000 or so clones listed, 77% were seen once. The sample taken for sequencing was PBMCs. The source of these receptors is a young man in good health and CMV-seronegative.

J is TRBJ1-5 and V is TRBV7-8, with 8 bases lining up with TRBD1. The J segment lost 3 bases and the V segment lost 5 bases, leaving 15 bases of the junction unmatched. The germline V gene encodes CDR1 SGHVS and CDR2 FQNEAQ. The CDR3 covers 18 residues. DNA of the CDR3: TGTGCCAGCAGCCGTTCCGCCAGGGGGCGTTTTGACAATCAGCCCCAGCATTTT. This gives the protein CASSRSARGRFDNQPQHF.

The genes are TRBV6-7 and TRBJ1-5; D is possibly TRBD1 (6 bases). Being an ORF, TRBV6-7 has a function that is uncertain. V lost 4 bases to trimming and J lost 6 bases, with 19 bases between them. The CDR3 loop spans 16 amino acids. The CDR3 loop is CASSSLQGRGSQPQHF. The CDR3, as DNA: TGTGCCAGCAGTTCCCTACAGGGCCGAGGCAGTCAGCCCCAGCATTTT.

This clone was detected once. The chain joins TRBV6-5 to TRBJ2-5, with TRBD2 identical over 8 bases. The J call may be incorrect, as the DNA end agrees better with TRBJ2-7. Germline CDR1 and CDR2: MNHEY and SVGAGI. The CDR3 covers 16 residues. CDR3 in amino acids: CASSYLSGSLPYEQYF. The CDR3 nucleotides are TGTGCCAGCAGTTACTTAAGCGGGAGTCTACCCTACGAGCAGTACTTC.

The chain employs TRBV5-1 and TRBJ1-2; 10 bases fit TRBD1. V dropped 3 bases and J dropped 2; count of bases not matched to a gene: 10. From germline, CDR1 is SGHRS and CDR2 YFSETQ. The CDR3 covers 17 residues. This CDR3 reads CASSWDRDRGRNYGYTF. CDR3 DNA: TGCGCCAGCAGCTGGGACCGGGACAGGGGCCGAAACTATGGCTACACCTTC.

This clone was observed a single time. The rearrangement uses TRBV27 and TRBJ1-2; 7 positions agree with TRBD1. The V gene end was trimmed by 4 bases and the J gene end by 0 bases; junction bases not matched to a gene: 8. Germline loops: CDR1 MNHEY, CDR2 SMNVEV (reference sequence). The CDR3 spans 16 residues. In nucleotides, the CDR3 is TGTGCCAGCAGTTCCCGACAGGGTCCAGCTAACTATGGCTACACCTTC. This gives the protein CASSSRQGPANYGYTF.

The chain employs TRBV7-3 and TRBJ2-5, with no clear D. Deletions cut 5 bases from V and 4 bases from J, with 17 bases between. This CDR3 contains 15 residues. Germline V CDR1 and CDR2: SGHTA, FQGTGA. The CDR3 protein is CASSLNGHAGETQYF. Written as DNA, the CDR3 is TGTGCCAGCAGCCTTAACGGCCACGCAGGAGAGACCCAGTACTTC.

The chain recombines TRBV29-1 with TRBJ1-2; D perhaps matches TRBD1 (6 bases). With 1 base removed from V and 8 bases from J, the gap between germline ends came to 17 bases. Germline V gene lookup returns CDR1 SQVTM and CDR2 ANQGSEA. This CDR3 is built from 14 residues. CDR3 sequence (DNA): TGCAGCGTTGAAGTTCGTTGGGGGGGGCGGGGCTACACCTTC. It codes for CSVEVRWGGRGYTF.